These 20 T cell receptor beta chains came from one sample sequenced in a study of CD8 T cells in ankylosing spondylitis. Their antigen targets remain unknown. Study-level findings and limits: A TCR beta motif made of eight highly homologous variants seemed typical of ankylosing spondylitis blood.

Via MiXCR, TCRdb re-called the 5' RACE reads, giving one row per CDR3 protein. The table has some 800,000 distinct CDR3 sequences, about 12% seen once. What was sequenced was blood, either unsorted or a sorted T cell fraction (not recorded which). Receptors originate from a male donor with ankylosing spondylitis.

This clonotype came up many times. The chain uses TRBV29-1 and TRBJ2-1, with D possibly matching TRBD2 (5 bases). CDR1 and CDR2 (germline): SQVTM, ANQGSEA. Between the trimmed V and J ends, which lost 5 bases and 6 bases, there was a span of 17 bases. The length of the CDR3 is 14 residues. The CDR3 region is CSVILSGRFNEQFF. The CDR3 DNA follows: TGCAGCGTTATACTCTCGGGAAGGTTCAATGAGCAGTTCTTC.

This clonotype was observed a handful of times. The chain has TRBV7-2 and TRBJ1-5; TRBD1 might be the D (5 bases). CDR3 length: 14 residues. V gave up 2 bases and J gave up 4 bases, with 9 bases separating them. Germline V gene data show CDR1 as SGHTA and CDR2 as FQGNSA. CDR3 sequence reads: CASSLWGINQPQHF. The CDR3 region has the DNA TGTGCCAGCAGCTTATGGGGGATTAATCAGCCCCAGCATTTT.

This clonotype has just a few counts. The chain joins TRBV12-3 or TRBV12-4 to TRBJ2-1; 8 bases are shared with TRBD1. Unmatched junction bases numbered 18, after V lost 7 bases and J lost 10 bases. The CDR3 is 16 amino acids. The CDR3 coding sequence is TGTGCCAGCAACTATTGGGGGCAGGGGGCTTGGGGCGAGCAGTTCTTC. Protein sequence: CASNYWGQGAWGEQFF.

Only a few counts were recorded for this clonotype. The V call is TRBV18, the J call TRBJ1-2; possible D gene TRBD1, 6 bases. In germline, CDR1 is KGHSH, CDR2 LQKENI. V dropped 4 bases and J dropped 8 bases, with 20 bases sitting between them. The CDR3 loop spans 15 amino acids. Here the CDR3 reads CASSRGPNREYGYTF. The CDR3 DNA reads TGTGCCAGCTCACGCGGGCCAAACAGGGAATACGGCTACACCTTC.

This clonotype appeared many times. This sequence joins TRBV9 and TRBJ1-2; TRBD1 agrees at 8 bases. Looked up from germline, CDR1 is SGDLS and CDR2 is YYNGEE. The CDR3 sequence is 13 residues long. Germline trimming cut 3 bases from V and 9 bases from J; bases unmatched to any gene: 7. CDR3 sequence reads: CASSAGTGDRYTF. CDR3 DNA sequence: TGTGCCAGCAGCGCCGGGACAGGAGATCGCTACACCTTC.

This clonotype has just a few counts. The chain joins TRBV4-1 to TRBJ2-3, with D possibly matching TRBD2 (5 bases). Germline CDR1 reads MGHRA; CDR2 reads YSYEKL. Trimming cost V 4 bases and J 1 base, with 15 bases left between them. This CDR3 comprises 16 residues. The CDR3 protein is CASSLTSVSGTDTQYF. Written as DNA, the CDR3 is TGCGCCAGCAGCCTTACCTCCGTTAGCGGCACAGATACGCAGTATTTT.

The J gene is TRBJ2-7, the V gene TRBV28, with D perhaps matching TRBD1 (6 bases). CDR1 and CDR2 from the germline V gene are MDHEN and SYDVKM. The length of the CDR3 is 14 residues. The ends were cut back, 1 base at V and 5 bases at J, with 12 bases in the middle. Here the CDR3 reads CASSLFQGNNEQYF. DNA of the CDR3: TGTGCCAGCAGTTTATTTCAGGGGAACAACGAGCAGTACTTC.

The chain links TRBV24-1 to TRBJ2-1; the D is unclear. The CDR3 has 16 residues. Germline values: CDR1 KGHDR, CDR2 SFDVKD. Trimming removed 0 bases at V and 0 bases at J, with 8 bases between. The CDR3 reads CATSDLGAASYNEQFF. CDR3 DNA: TGTGCCACCAGTGATTTGGGTGCGGCCTCCTACAATGAGCAGTTCTTC.

This clonotype was recorded a few times. The chain has TRBV19 and TRBJ1-5, with unresolved D. Germline V lookup: CDR1 LNHDA, CDR2 SQIVND (reference sequence). The V gene lost 3 bases and the J gene lost 1 base, with 10 bases spanning the gap. This CDR3 spans 15 amino acids. The CDR3 sequence is CASSIVKRSNQPQHF. The DNA of the CDR3 is TGTGCCAGTAGTATTGTCAAGAGGAGCAATCAGCCCCAGCATTTT.

This clonotype came up a few times. The CDR3 bases are TGTGCCAGCAGCTTAGAGGGTGGTAGCGGATACTACGAGCAGTACTTC. Protein sequence: CASSLEGGSGYYEQYF. The chain carries TRBV7-2 and TRBJ2-7; possible D gene TRBD2, 6 bases. Germline V gives CDR1 SGHTA, CDR2 FQGNSA. V was clipped by 1 base and J by 3 bases, with 16 bases between them. The CDR3 consists of 16 residues.

This chain uses TRBV3-1 with TRBJ2-5; weak D call: TRBD2 (6 bases). The CDR3 has 14 amino acids. CDR1 and CDR2 from the germline V gene are LGHDT and YNNKEL (reference sequence). V lost 4 bases and J lost 7, with 16 bases in between. The CDR3 nucleotides are TGTGCCAGCAGCCCCGGATCGTTGGGGGGGACCCAGTACTTC. Translation: CASSPGSLGGTQYF.

The CDR3: CATSAGVNTEAFF. CDR3 coding DNA: TGTGCCACCTCTGCCGGGGTGAACACTGAAGCTTTCTTT. The rearrangement uses TRBV10-3 and TRBJ1-1, with D unclear. Germline lookup yields CDR1 ENHRY and CDR2 SYGVKD. The CDR3 extends over 13 amino acids. V was cut by 10 bases and J by 0 bases, with 12 bases left in between.

This chain connects TRBV12-3 or TRBV12-4 to TRBJ1-1, with D perhaps matching TRBD1 (5 bases). This CDR3 is built from 16 residues. V was pared by 6 bases and J by 1 base, with 18 bases between. The CDR3 reads CASSDTMTVQNTEAFF. Here the CDR3 DNA reads TGTGCCAGCAGCGACACTATGACAGTGCAGAACACTGAAGCTTTCTTT.

This clonotype has a handful of counts. The gene calls are TRBV30 and TRBJ2-2; TRBD1 is a possible D gene (5 bases). Germline CDR1 reads GTSNPN; CDR2 reads SVGIG (reference sequence). The CDR3 has 13 amino acids. Trimming removed 3 bases from V and 6 bases from J, with 11 bases in between. The CDR3 sequence is CAWREQVAGELFF. In nucleotides, the CDR3 is TGTGCCTGGAGGGAACAGGTCGCCGGGGAGCTGTTTTTT.

The chain uses TRBV6-2 or TRBV6-3 and TRBJ2-1; 8 bases map to TRBD2. CDR1 and CDR2 from the germline V gene are MNHEY and SVGEGT. The V segment lost 7 bases and the J segment 8 bases; nucleotides outside the gene matches: 13. The CDR3 consists of 15 residues. CDR3 DNA: TGTGCCAGCACCCTTGGCGGGACTAGTCGTTATGAGCAGTTCTTC. It translates to CASTLGGTSRYEQFF.

CDR3 nucleotides: TGCGCCAGCAGCTCTACTAGCGGCGGGAGAGACATTCAGTACTTC. Residues: CASSSTSGGRDIQYF. The J gene is TRBJ2-4, the V gene TRBV5-1; 8 bases align to TRBD2. V lost 3 bases to trimming and J lost 8 bases; unmatched junction nucleotides: 10. This CDR3 comprises 15 residues. The germline V gene encodes CDR1 SGHRS and CDR2 YFSETQ.

The chain joins TRBV7-6 to TRBJ2-7; 8 nucleotides align to TRBD2. CDR1 is SGHVS, CDR2 FNYEAQ, per germline. Trimming cost V 5 bases and J 3 bases; bases outside gene matches: 9. The CDR3 runs 15 residues. In DNA form, the CDR3 reads TGTGCCAGCAGCCCGCTACGGGAGGGAAACTACGAGCAGTACTTC. Amino acid sequence: CASSPLREGNYEQYF. The variable domain in full, completed from reference TRBV7-6 and TRBJ2-7, reads GAGVSQSPRYKVTKRGQDVALRCDPISGHVSLYWYRQALGQGPEFLTYFNYEAQQDKSGLPNDRFSAERPEGSISTLTIQRTEQRDSAMYRCASSPLREGNYEQYFGPGTRLTVT.

The gene calls are TRBV20-1 and TRBJ2-4; no clear D. The length of the CDR3 is 10 residues. The germline CDR1 and CDR2 sequences are DFQATT and SNEGSKA (reference sequence). V was trimmed by 6 bases and J by 7 bases, leaving 7 bases between them. CDR3 protein: CSALGNIQYF. In nucleotides, the CDR3 is TGCAGTGCCCTAGGCAACATTCAGTACTTC.

This clonotype has more than one count but fewer than ten. The chain couples TRBV7-2 to TRBJ2-1; D unresolved. Germline V lookup: CDR1 SGHTA, CDR2 FQGNSA. V lost 5 bases to trimming and J lost 2 bases, with 13 bases between them. The CDR3 is 15 residues long. CDR3 region: CASSPPPGTYNEQFF. CDR3 DNA sequence: TGTGCCAGCAGCCCCCCACCGGGTACCTACAATGAGCAGTTCTTC.

The rearrangement uses TRBV5-4 and TRBJ2-7; possible D gene TRBD1, 6 bases. Trimming pared 3 bases from V and 2 bases from J, leaving 27 bases between. CDR3 length: 19 residues. Germline V gene sequence: CDR1 SGHNT, CDR2 YYREEE (reference sequence). The CDR3 bases are TGTGCCAGCAGCTCGGAGACTCCCGGCTACCTACAGGGACCCTACGAGCAGTACTTC. This translates into CASSSETPGYLQGPYEQYF. Filled out from reference TRBV5-4 and TRBJ2-7, the complete variable domain reads ETGVTQSPTHLIKTRGQQVTLRCSSQSGHNTVSWYQQALGQGPQFIFQYYREEENGRGNFPPRFSGLQFPNYSSELNVNALELDDSALYLCASSSETPGYLQGPYEQYFGPGTRLTVT.